The table lists the clone carrying this T cell receptor beta chain with many counts. The entry originates in a study of molecular identifiers for immune sequencing clone quantification. The naive CD8 libraries originated from between about 17,000 and 1,000,000 sorted cells and drew on 10%, 30% or 50% RNA. Sorting recovered naive CD8 T cells on a CD8+CD4-CCR7+CD45RA+ profile. This CDR3 contains 15 residues. The V gene end was trimmed by 2 bases and the J gene end by 1 base; junction bases not matched to a gene: 3. The germline V gene has CDR1 SEHNR and CDR2 FQNEAQ (reference sequence). TCRdb used MiXCR to reprocess the PCR reads, holding one entry per CDR3 protein. The table shows about 320,000 distinct CDR3 sequences, with roughly a fifth occurring only once.

This sequence joins TRBV7-9 and TRBJ2-3; TRBD2 matches 7 bases. Sequencing input: naive CD8+ T cells from blood, with Jurkat cell RNA spiked in. Subset here: FACS-sorted CD8+CD4-CCR7+CD45RA+ naive T cells. The TCR was taken from a human donor in good health. Some libraries in this study had Jurkat cell RNA spiked in. CDR3 bases: TGTGCCAGCAGCTTAAACCGGGGGGGCACAGATACGCAGTATTTT. It yields the protein CASSLNRGGTDTQYF. The complete variable domain, with remaining parts taken from reference TRBV7-9 and TRBJ2-3, reads DTGVSQNPRHKITKRGQNVTFRCDPISEHNRLYWYRQTLGQGPEFLTYFQNEAQLEKSRLLSDRFSAERPKGSFSTLEIQRTEQGDSAMYLCASSLNRGGTDTQYFGPGTRLTVL.